Given below is one T cell receptor (beta chain) in context. Antigen specificity is unknown. With a J-beta primer mix and a sample-barcoded 5' primer, a second PCR ran about 7 to 12 cycles. Samples each returned at least 2.5 million CDR3-containing paired-end reads. TCRdb analysed the 5' RACE reads with MiXCR anew, one entry per CDR3 protein. Of over 1,500,000 distinct CDR3 sequences in the sample, 49% were seen once. These data come from a study of blood T cells in healthy people across ages. Findings and caveats of the study: TCR beta diversity correlated strongly with naive T cell percentage. Researchers judged that diversity estimates from one million T cells fell short of true values. Diversity of TCR beta per million T cells declined in a roughly linear way with age.

Looked up from germline, CDR1 is SNHLY and CDR2 is FYNNEI. Losses at the gene ends were 4 bases for V and 4 bases for J; bases not matched to a gene: 3. This CDR3 spans 15 amino acids. Sequenced material: blood. The receptor comes from a middle-aged woman in good health. The V gene is TRBV2, the J gene TRBJ2-1, with 11 bases lining up with TRBD2. CDR3 nucleotides: TGTGCCAGCAGTGGACTAGCGGGGTTATACAATGAGCAGTTCTTC. This translates into CASSGLAGLYNEQFF.